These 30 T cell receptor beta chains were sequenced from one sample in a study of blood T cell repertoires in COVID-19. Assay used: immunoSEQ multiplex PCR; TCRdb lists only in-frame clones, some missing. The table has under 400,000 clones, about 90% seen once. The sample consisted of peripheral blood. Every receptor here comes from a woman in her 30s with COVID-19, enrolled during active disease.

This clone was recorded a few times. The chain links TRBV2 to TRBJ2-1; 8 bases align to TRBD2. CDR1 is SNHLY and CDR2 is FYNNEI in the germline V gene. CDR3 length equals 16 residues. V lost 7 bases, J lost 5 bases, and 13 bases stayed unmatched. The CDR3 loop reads CASKEFSGIEDNEQFF. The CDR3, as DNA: TGTGCCAGCAAAGAGTTTAGCGGGATAGAGGACAATGAGCAGTTCTTC.

As DNA, the CDR3 is TGTGCCAGCAGCATCCCCTATCAGCCCCAGCATTTT. This gives the protein CASSIPYQPQHF. The chain couples TRBV21-1 to TRBJ1-5. TRBV21-1 constitutes a pseudogene. The CDR3 is 12 residues long.

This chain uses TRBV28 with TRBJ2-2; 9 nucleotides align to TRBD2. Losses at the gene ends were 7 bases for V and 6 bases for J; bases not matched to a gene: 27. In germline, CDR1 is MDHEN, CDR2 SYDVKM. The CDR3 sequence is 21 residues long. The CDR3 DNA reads TGTGCCAGCAATAATTTTACGTGCGGGAGGGCCGGAGGACGGGGGGCCGGGGAGCTGTTTTTT. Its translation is CASNNFTCGRAGGRGAGELFF.

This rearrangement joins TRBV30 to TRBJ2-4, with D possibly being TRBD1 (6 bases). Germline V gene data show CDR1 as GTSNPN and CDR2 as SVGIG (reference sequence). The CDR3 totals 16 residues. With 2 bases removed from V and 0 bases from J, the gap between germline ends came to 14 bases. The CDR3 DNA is TGTGCCTGGAGTCCCGGGACAACCCTAGCCAAAAACATTCAGTACTTC. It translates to CAWSPGTTLAKNIQYF.

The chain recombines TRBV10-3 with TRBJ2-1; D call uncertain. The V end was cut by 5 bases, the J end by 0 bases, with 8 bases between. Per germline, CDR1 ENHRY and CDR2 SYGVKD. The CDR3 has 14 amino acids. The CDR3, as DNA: TGTGCCATCAGTCCTTCGAGCTCCTACAATGAGCAGTTCTTC. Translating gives CAISPSSSYNEQFF.

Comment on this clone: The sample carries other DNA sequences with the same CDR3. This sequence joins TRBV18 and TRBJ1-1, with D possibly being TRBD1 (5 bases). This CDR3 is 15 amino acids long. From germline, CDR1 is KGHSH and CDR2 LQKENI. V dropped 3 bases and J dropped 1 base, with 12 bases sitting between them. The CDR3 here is CASSPPWGGNTEAFF. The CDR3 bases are TGTGCCAGCTCACCCCCCTGGGGGGGGAACACTGAAGCTTTCTTT.

Here the CDR3 reads CASSLGSGRTYEQYF. The DNA of the CDR3 is TGTGCCAGCAGCCTGGGCAGCGGGCGGACCTACGAGCAGTACTTC. The chain couples TRBV14 to TRBJ2-7; a weak D match, TRBD2 (6 bases). The CDR3 is made up of 15 amino acids. Germline values: CDR1 SGHDN, CDR2 FVKESK. The germline V and J ends were trimmed by 4 bases and 2 bases, with 15 bases remaining between them.

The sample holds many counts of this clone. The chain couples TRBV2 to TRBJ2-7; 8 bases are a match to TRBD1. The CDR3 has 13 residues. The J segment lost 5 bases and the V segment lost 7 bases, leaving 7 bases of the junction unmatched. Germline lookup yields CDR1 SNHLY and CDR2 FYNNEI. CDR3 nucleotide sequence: TGTGCCAGCACCGGACAGGGCGGCCACGAGCAGTACTTC. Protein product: CASTGQGGHEQYF.

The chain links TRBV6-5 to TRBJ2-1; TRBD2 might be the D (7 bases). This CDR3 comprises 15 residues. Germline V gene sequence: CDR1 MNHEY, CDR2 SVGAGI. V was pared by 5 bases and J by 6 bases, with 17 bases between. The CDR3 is CASSTRLGGVNEQFF. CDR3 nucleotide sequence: TGTGCCAGCAGTACACGACTAGGGGGGGTCAATGAGCAGTTCTTC.

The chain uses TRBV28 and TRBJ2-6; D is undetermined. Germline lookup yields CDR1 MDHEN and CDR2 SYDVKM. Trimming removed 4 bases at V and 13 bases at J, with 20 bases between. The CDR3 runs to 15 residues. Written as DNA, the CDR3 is TGTGCCAGCAGTTCTCGCCCGTTGCGAAACGGGGTCCTGACTTTC. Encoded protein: CASSSRPLRNGVLTF. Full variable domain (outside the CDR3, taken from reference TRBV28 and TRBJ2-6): DVKVTQSSRYLVKRTGEKVFLECVQDMDHENMFWYRQDPGLGLRLIYFSYDVKMKEKGDIPEGYSVSREKKERFSLILESASTNQTSMYLCASSSRPLRNGVLTFGAGSRLTVL.

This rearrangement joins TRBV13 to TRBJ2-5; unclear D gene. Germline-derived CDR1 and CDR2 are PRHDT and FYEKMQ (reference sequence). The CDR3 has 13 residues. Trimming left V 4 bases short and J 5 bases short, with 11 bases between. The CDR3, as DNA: TGTGCCAGCAGCTCTAGGCCACGGGAGACCCAGTACTTC. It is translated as CASSSRPRETQYF.

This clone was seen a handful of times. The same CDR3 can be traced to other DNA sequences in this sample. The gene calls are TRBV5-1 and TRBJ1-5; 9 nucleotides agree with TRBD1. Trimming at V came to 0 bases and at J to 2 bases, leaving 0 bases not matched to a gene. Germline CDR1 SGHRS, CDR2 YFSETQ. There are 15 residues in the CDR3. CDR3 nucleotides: TGCGCCAGCAGCTTGGGGACAGGGGGCAATCAGCCCCAGCATTTT. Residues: CASSLGTGGNQPQHF.

CDR3 DNA: TGTGCCAGTTCCCAGGGGGGCGCTGGGGCCAACGTCCTGACTTTC. This translates into CASSQGGAGANVLTF. This chain connects TRBV19 to TRBJ2-6; possible D gene TRBD1, 7 bases. V dropped 8 bases and J dropped 2 bases, with 13 bases sitting between them. Germline V lookup: CDR1 LNHDA, CDR2 SQIVND (reference sequence). The CDR3 runs 15 residues.

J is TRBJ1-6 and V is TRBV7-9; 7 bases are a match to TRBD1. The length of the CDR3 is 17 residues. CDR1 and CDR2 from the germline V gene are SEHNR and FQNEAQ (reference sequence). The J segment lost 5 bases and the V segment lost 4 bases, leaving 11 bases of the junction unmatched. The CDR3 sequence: CASSWDPSQGNNSPLHF. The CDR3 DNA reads TGTGCCAGCAGCTGGGACCCCTCACAGGGGAATAATTCACCCCTCCACTTT.

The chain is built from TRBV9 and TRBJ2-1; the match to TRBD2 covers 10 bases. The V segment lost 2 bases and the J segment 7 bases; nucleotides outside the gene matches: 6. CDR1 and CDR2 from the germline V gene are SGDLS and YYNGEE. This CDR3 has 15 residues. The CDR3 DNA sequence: TGTGCCAGCAGCGTGAGCGGGAGGGCCGAAAATGAGCAGTTCTTC. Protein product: CASSVSGRAENEQFF.

The CDR3 nucleotides are TGTGCCAGCAGTTCAACAGGGGGCGCGTCACCCCTCCACTTT. Encoded protein: CASSSTGGASPLHF. The gene calls are TRBV6-5 and TRBJ1-6; 9 positions match TRBD1. Germline CDR1 reads MNHEY; CDR2 reads SVGAGI. This CDR3 has 14 residues. V dropped 4 bases and J dropped 10; count of bases not matched to a gene: 5.

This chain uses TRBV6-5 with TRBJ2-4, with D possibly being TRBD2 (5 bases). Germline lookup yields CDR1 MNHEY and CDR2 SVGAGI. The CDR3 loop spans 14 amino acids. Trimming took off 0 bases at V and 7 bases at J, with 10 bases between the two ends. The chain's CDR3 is CASSYSSSGNIQYF. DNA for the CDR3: TGTGCCAGCAGTTACTCATCTTCGGGGAACATTCAGTACTTC.

This CDR3 reads CASSESSGRAFEQFF. The CDR3, as DNA: TGTGCCAGCAGTGAGTCTAGCGGGAGGGCCTTTGAGCAGTTCTTC. The V and J genes are TRBV6-4 and TRBJ2-1; 12 nucleotides agree with TRBD2. This CDR3 spans 15 amino acids. Germline V CDR1 and CDR2: MRHNA, SNTAGT. Unmatched junction bases numbered 6, after V lost 3 bases and J lost 9 bases.

This CDR3 is CASSLEGSGRANTGELFF. CDR3 DNA: TGTGCCAGCAGCTTAGAAGGTAGCGGGAGGGCGAACACCGGGGAGCTGTTTTTT. V is TRBV7-2 and J is TRBJ2-2; 11 bases align to TRBD2. Germline CDR1 reads SGHTA; CDR2 reads FQGNSA. The V segment lost 1 base and the J segment 0 bases; nucleotides outside the gene matches: 4. This CDR3 comprises 18 residues.

The CDR3 DNA follows: TGTGCCAGCAGCTTAGCGGGAGGGTTGGAGACCCAGTACTTC. Its translation is CASSLAGGLETQYF. The rearrangement joins TRBV11-2 to TRBJ2-5; 8 bases line up with TRBD2. Germline trimming cut 1 base from V and 5 bases from J; bases unmatched to any gene: 3. Germline V gene lookup returns CDR1 SGHAT and CDR2 FQNNGV. The CDR3 length is 14 residues.

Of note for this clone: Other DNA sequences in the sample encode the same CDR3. The CDR3 nucleotides are TGTGCCAGCAGTTTGTCGGGAGGTTCCTACGAGCAGTACTTC. Translation gives CASSLSGGSYEQYF. The genes are TRBV27 and TRBJ2-7, with 7 bases matching TRBD2. V lost 3 bases and J lost 1; bases outside the gene matches: 3. The CDR3 covers 14 residues. In germline, CDR1 is MNHEY, CDR2 SMNVEV (reference sequence).

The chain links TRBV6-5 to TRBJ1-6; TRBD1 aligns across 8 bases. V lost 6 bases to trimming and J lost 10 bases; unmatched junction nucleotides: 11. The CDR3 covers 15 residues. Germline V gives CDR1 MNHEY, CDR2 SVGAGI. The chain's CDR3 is CASRQRTGLGSPLHF. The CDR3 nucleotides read TGTGCCAGCAGACAACGGACAGGGTTGGGATCACCCCTCCACTTT.

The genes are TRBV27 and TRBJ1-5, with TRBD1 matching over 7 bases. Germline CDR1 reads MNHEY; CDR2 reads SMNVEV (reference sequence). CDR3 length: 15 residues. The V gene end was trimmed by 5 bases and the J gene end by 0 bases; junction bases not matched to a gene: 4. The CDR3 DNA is TGTGCCAGCAGTGTCACAGGGGCTAGCAATCAGCCCCAGCATTTT. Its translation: CASSVTGASNQPQHF.

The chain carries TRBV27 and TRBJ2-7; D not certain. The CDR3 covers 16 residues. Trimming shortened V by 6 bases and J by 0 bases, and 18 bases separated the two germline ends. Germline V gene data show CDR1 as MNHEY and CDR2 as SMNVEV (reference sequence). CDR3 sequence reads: CASSITVPPLSYEQYF. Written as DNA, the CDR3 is TGTGCCAGCAGCATAACAGTGCCTCCACTCTCCTACGAGCAGTACTTC.

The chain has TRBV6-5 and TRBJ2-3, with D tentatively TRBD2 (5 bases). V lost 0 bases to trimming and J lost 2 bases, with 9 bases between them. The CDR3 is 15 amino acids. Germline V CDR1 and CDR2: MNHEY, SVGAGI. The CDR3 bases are TGTGCCAGCAGTTACTCGGCGGGCCCCACAGATACGCAGTATTTT. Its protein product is CASSYSAGPTDTQYF.

CDR3: CASSVGRVLATNEKLFF. The CDR3, as DNA: TGTGCCAGCAGCGTAGGCAGGGTCCTTGCAACTAATGAAAAACTGTTTTTT. The chain carries TRBV9 and TRBJ1-4; TRBD1 is a possible D gene (5 bases). The V gene's germline CDR1 is SGDLS and CDR2 YYNGEE. Deletions cut 0 bases from V and 0 bases from J, with 12 bases between. This CDR3 has 17 residues.

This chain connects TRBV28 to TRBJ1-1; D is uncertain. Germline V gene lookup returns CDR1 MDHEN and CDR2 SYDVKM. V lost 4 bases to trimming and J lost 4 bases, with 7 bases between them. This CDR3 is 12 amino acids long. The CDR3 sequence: CASSYTRTEAFF. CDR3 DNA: TGTGCCAGCAGTTATACTCGCACTGAAGCTTTCTTT.

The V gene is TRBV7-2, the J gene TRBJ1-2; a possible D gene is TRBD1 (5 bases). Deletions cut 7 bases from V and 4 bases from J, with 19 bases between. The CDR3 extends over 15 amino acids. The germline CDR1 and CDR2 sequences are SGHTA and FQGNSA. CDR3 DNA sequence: TGTGCCAGCAACCCCCCAGGGTCCCCTTTCTATGGCTACACCTTC. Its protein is CASNPPGSPFYGYTF.

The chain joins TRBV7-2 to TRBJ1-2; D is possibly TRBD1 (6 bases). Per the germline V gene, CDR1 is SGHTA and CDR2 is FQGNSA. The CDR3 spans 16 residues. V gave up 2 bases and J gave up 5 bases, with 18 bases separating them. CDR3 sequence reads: CASSLTEGGTRYGYTF. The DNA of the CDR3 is TGTGCCAGCAGCTTAACGGAGGGGGGGACACGTTATGGCTACACCTTC. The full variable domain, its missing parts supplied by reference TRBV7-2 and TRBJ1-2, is GAGVSQSPSNKVTEKGKDVELRCDPISGHTALYWYRQSLGQGLEFLIYFQGNSAPDKSGLPSDRFSAERTGGSVSTLTIQRTQQEDSAVYLCASSLTEGGTRYGYTFGSGTRLTVV.

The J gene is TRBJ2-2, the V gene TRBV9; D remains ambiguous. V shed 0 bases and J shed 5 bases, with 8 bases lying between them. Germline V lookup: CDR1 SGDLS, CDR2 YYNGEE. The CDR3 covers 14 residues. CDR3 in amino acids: CASSVVYGTGELFF. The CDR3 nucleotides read TGTGCCAGCAGCGTAGTCTACGGGACCGGGGAGCTGTTTTTT.